This T cell receptor (beta chain) was sequenced for a study of early T cells in non-severe SARS-CoV-2 infection. Study overall: Sequencing of bulk RNA from unsorted whole blood was done, without chain pairing.

This clonotype was seen many times. CDR1 DFQATT and CDR2 SNEGSKA come from the germline V gene (reference sequence). This CDR3 contains 15 residues. The V end was cut by 5 bases, the J end by 2 bases, with 17 bases between. Individual cDNA molecules were tagged with unique molecular identifiers. TCRdb processed the 5' RACE reads anew with MiXCR; each CDR3 protein has one entry. The repertoire has roughly 54,000 distinct CDR3 sequences, roughly 7.6% of them found once; the top ten carry roughly 10%. The sequence was collected from an adult who was a healthcare worker with PCR-confirmed SARS-CoV-2 infection or an uninfected control (not recorded which). The V call is TRBV20-1, the J call TRBJ2-3; perhaps TRBD2 as D (6 bases). This material consisted of whole blood, taken at baseline. The CDR3 coding sequence is TGCAGTGCTTATCGACCAGCTAGCGACACAGATACGCAGTATTTT. Its translation: CSAYRPASDTDTQYF.